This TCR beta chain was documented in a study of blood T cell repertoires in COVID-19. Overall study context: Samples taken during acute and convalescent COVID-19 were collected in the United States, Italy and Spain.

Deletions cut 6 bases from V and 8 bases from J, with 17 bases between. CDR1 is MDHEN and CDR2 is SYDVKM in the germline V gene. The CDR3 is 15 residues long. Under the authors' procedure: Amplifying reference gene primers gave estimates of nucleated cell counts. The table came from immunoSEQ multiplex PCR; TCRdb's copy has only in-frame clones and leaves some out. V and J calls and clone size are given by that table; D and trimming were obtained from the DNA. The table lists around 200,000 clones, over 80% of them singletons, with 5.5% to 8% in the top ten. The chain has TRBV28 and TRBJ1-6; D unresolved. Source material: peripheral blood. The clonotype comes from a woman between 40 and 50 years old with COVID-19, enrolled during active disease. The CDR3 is CASSRPGAADSPLHF. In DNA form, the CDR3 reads TGTGCCAGCAGCCGCCCCGGAGCAGCTGATTCACCCCTCCACTTT.